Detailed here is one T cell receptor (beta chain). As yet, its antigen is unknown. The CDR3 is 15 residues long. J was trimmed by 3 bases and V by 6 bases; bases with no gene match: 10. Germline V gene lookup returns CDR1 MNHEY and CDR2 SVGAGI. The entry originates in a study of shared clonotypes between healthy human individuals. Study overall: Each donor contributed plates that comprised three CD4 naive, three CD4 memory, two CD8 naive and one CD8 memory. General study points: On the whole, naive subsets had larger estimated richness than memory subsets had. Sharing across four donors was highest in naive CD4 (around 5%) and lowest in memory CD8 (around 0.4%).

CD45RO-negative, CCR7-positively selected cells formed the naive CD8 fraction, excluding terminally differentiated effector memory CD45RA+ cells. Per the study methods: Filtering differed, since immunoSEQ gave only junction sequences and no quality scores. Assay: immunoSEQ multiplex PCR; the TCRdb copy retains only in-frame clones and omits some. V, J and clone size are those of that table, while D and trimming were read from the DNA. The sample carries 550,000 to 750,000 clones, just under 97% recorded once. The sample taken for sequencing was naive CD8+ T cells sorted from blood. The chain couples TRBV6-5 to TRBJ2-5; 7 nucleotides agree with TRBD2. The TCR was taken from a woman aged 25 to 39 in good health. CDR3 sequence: CASSETSHSEETQYF. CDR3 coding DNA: TGTGCCAGCAGCGAGACTAGCCATTCGGAAGAGACCCAGTACTTC.